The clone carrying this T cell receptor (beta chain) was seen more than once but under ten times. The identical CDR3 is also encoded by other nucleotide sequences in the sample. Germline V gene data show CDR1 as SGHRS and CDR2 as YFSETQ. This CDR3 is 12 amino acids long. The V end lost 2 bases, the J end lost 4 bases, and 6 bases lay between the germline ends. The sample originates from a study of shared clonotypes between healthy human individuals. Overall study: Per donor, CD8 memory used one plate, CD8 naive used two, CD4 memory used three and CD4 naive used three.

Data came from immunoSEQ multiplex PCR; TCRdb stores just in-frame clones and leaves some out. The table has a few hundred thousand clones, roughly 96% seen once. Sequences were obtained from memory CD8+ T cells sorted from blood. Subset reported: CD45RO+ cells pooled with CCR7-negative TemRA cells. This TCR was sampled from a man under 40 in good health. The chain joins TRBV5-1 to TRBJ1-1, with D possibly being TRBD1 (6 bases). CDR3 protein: CASSLQGTEAFF. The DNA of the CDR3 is TGCGCCAGCAGCTTACAGGGCACTGAAGCTTTCTTT.